This T cell receptor (beta chain) stems from a study of T cells expressing NK-cell markers. CDR3 length: 14 amino acids. Germline values: CDR1 ENHRY, CDR2 SYGVKD. TCRdb re-called the 5' RACE reads and catalogs CDR3 proteins one per entry, DNA excluded. The data include about 550,000 distinct CDR3 sequences; the top ten clones carry 3% to 4.5%. The rearrangement links TRBV10-3 to TRBJ2-2; TCRdb proposes TRBD1, but this gene call is untestable without DNA. Sequencing used blood T cells: a sorted CD56 or NKG2C T cell subset, CD4+ or CD8+ T cells, or bulk PBMC T cells (not recorded which). This TCR derives from a man in his late teens or twenties in good health. This CDR3 reads CAISEGRGSGELFF.